These 10 T cell receptor beta chains share one sample of origin, sequenced in a study of pediatric ulcerative colitis. One to two pinch biopsies were taken from the rectum during colonoscopy. Clones were sequenced by immunoSEQ multiplex PCR, and TCRdb holds only the in-frame ones, with some missing. Found here are tens of thousands of clones, roughly 70% of them singletons; the top ten hold roughly 8.6%. The sequenced material came from gut tissue. These receptors were collected from a boy aged 10-17 years with severe ulcerative colitis.

The chain has TRBV6-6 and TRBJ2-7; perhaps TRBD2 as D (5 bases). The germline CDR1 and CDR2 sequences are MNHNY and SVGAGI (reference sequence). Trimming stripped 0 bases from V and 5 bases from J, with 14 bases between. The CDR3 has 15 residues. CDR3 DNA sequence: TGTGCCAGCAGTTACTCGTATGAGGGTAGGAACGAGCAGTACTTC. It translates to CASSYSYEGRNEQYF.

The chain links TRBV7-3 to TRBJ2-5; unclear D gene. CDR3 length: 13 amino acids. The ends were cut back, 4 bases at V and 1 base at J, with 7 bases in the middle. Germline V gives CDR1 SGHTA, CDR2 FQGTGA. In nucleotides, the CDR3 is TGTGCCAGCAGCTCAACAATCCAAGAGACCCAGTACTTC. Amino acids: CASSSTIQETQYF.

The chain recombines TRBV10-3 with TRBJ1-1; 9 bases are shared with TRBD1. Germline V CDR1 and CDR2: ENHRY, SYGVKD. V trimming: 3 bases; J trimming: 1 base; junction bases outside the gene matches: 9. The CDR3 spans 17 residues. CDR3 sequence (DNA): TGTGCCATCAGTGATTCGACAGGGGGGTACGGGAACACTGAAGCTTTCTTT. The encoded protein is CAISDSTGGYGNTEAFF.

J is TRBJ1-2 and V is TRBV2, with unresolved D. Germline V gene data show CDR1 as SNHLY and CDR2 as FYNNEI. The CDR3 has 15 residues. With 4 bases removed from V and 0 bases from J, the gap between germline ends came to 12 bases. The CDR3 is CASSARSSANYGYTF. In DNA, the CDR3 is TGTGCCAGCAGTGCCAGGAGTAGTGCTAACTATGGCTACACCTTC.

The rearrangement links TRBV6-1 to TRBJ2-7; no firm D call. With 3 bases removed from V and 5 bases from J, the gap between germline ends came to 14 bases. The CDR3 covers 14 residues. Germline assignment: CDR1 MNHNS and CDR2 SASEGT. CDR3 protein: CASSDPIDPHEQYF. The CDR3 DNA reads TGTGCCAGCAGTGACCCAATTGACCCCCACGAGCAGTACTTC.

This chain connects TRBV5-1 to TRBJ1-1; 7 positions match TRBD1. CDR3 length: 18 amino acids. The trim removed 3 bases at V and 0 bases at J, leaving 14 bases unmatched. From germline, CDR1 is SGHRS and CDR2 YFSETQ. The CDR3 reads CASSSSSGTATMNTEAFF. The CDR3 DNA is TGCGCCAGCAGCTCCTCCTCCGGGACAGCAACGATGAACACTGAAGCTTTCTTT. The entire variable domain, with the rest obtained from reference TRBV5-1 and TRBJ1-1, is as follows: KAGVTQTPRYLIKTRGQQVTLSCSPISGHRSVSWYQQTPGQGLQFLFEYFSETQRNKGNFPGRFSGRQFSNSRSEMNVSTLELGDSALYLCASSSSSGTATMNTEAFFGQGTRLTVV.

The chain combines TRBV19 with TRBJ2-2; D gene uncertain. The ends were cut back, 8 bases at V and 3 bases at J, with 13 bases in the middle. The CDR3 consists of 14 residues. The germline V gene encodes CDR1 LNHDA and CDR2 SQIVND (reference sequence). The CDR3 nucleotides are TGTGCCAGTTCCCGGTTGGAGTACACCGGGGAGCTGTTTTTT. Its translation is CASSRLEYTGELFF. Full variable domain (outside the CDR3, taken from reference TRBV19 and TRBJ2-2): DGGITQSPKYLFRKEGQNVTLSCEQNLNHDAMYWYRQDPGQGLRLIYYSQIVNDFQKGDIAEGYSVSREKKESFPLTVTSAQKNPTAFYLCASSRLEYTGELFFGEGSRLTVL.

This chain links TRBV20-1 with TRBJ2-7; no firm D call. Germline-derived CDR1 and CDR2 are DFQATT and SNEGSKA (reference sequence). CDR3 size: 10 residues. The V end lost 3 bases, the J end lost 4 bases, and 4 bases lay between the germline ends. CDR3 region: CSASRYEQYF. The CDR3 DNA follows: TGCAGTGCTAGTCGGTACGAGCAGTACTTC.

V gene TRBV4-1 combines with J gene TRBJ1-2; weak D call: TRBD1 (5 bases). Looked up from germline, CDR1 is MGHRA and CDR2 is YSYEKL. The length of the CDR3 is 14 residues. V shed 1 base and J shed 6 bases, with 12 bases lying between them. The CDR3 is CASSQVNRGDGYTF. The CDR3 nucleotides read TGCGCCAGCAGCCAAGTGAACCGAGGGGATGGCTACACCTTC.

This clone was seen more than once but under ten times. This chain joins TRBV10-3 and TRBJ2-7, with D possibly being TRBD1 (6 bases). The CDR3 covers 13 residues. The ends were cut back, 6 bases at V and 3 bases at J, with 12 bases in the middle. From germline, CDR1 is ENHRY and CDR2 SYGVKD. Written as DNA, the CDR3 is TGTGCCATCAGGCTGGGGGCAAACTACGAGCAGTACTTC. Protein product: CAIRLGANYEQYF.